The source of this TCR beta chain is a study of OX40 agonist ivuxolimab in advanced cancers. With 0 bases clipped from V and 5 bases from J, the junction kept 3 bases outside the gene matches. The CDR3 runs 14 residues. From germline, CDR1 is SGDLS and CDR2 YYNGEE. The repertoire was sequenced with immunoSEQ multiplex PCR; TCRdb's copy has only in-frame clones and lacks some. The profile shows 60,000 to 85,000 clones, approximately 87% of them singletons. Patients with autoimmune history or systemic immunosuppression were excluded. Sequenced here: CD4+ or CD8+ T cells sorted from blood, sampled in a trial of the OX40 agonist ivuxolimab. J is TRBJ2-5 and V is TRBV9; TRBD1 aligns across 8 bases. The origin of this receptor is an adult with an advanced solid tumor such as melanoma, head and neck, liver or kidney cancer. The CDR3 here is CASSVGQGMETQYF. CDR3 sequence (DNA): TGTGCCAGCAGCGTAGGACAGGGGATGGAGACCCAGTACTTC.